What follows is one T cell receptor (beta chain) and its context. What it recognizes is unknown. It was RNA transcripts that yielded the amplified TCR beta CDR3 regions. Researchers ran a first-round RT-PCR on the TCR CDR3 using the HTBI primer set. TCRdb independently ran MiXCR on the multiplex PCR reads; one entry per CDR3 protein. This sample has 500,000 or so distinct CDR3 sequences; around 16% occur once, and the top ten carry less than 30%. These data come from a study of T cells in Graves' hyperthyroidism and ophthalmopathy. Broader study findings: Blood also showed most of the thyroid clonotypes that were expanded above 0.001.

Germline assignment: CDR1 LNHNV and CDR2 YYDKDF (reference sequence). Trimming removed 4 bases from V and 4 bases from J, with 11 bases in between. CDR3 length: 14 amino acids. Sequencing input: blood. V gene TRBV15 combines with J gene TRBJ1-5; D is unclear. The TCR comes from a woman aged 25 to 39 with Graves' ophthalmopathy. The DNA for the CDR3 is TGTGCCACCAGCAAGCTTCCTGAGAATCAGCCCCAGCATTTT. This sequence encodes CATSKLPENQPQHF.